This T cell receptor beta chain comes out of a study of T cell responses to AZD1222 COVID-19 vaccine. Whole-study findings and limits: At baseline, seropositivity was found in only six or seven AZD1222 recipients. Unmutated variant regions are reportedly targeted by nearly half of spike-specific TCRs. Spike-specific TCR breadth and depth were elevated following two AZD1222 doses.

Trimming shortened V by 5 bases and J by 1 base, and 5 bases separated the two germline ends. The germline V gene has CDR1 DFQATT and CDR2 SNEGSKA (reference sequence). This CDR3 has 11 amino acids. Pooled samples include second doses given at about 4 or 12 weeks. Only in-frame clones appear in the TCRdb table, and some are missing; sequencing was by immunoSEQ multiplex PCR. The sample holds roughly 140,000 clones, approximately 90% seen once. About this clone itself: As yet, its antigen is unknown.

The sequence was obtained from an adult who received the AZD1222 COVID-19 vaccine. The sequenced sample was peripheral blood, obtained 28 days after the second AZD1222 dose. The chain combines TRBV20-1 with TRBJ1-1; D gene unclear. CDR3 nucleotides: TGCAGTGCTGCACAGAACACTGAAGCTTTCTTT. This codes for CSAAQNTEAFF.